One T cell receptor (beta chain) is described in this entry. CDR3 length: 14 residues. Germline loops: CDR1 GTSNPN, CDR2 SVGIG (reference sequence). Unmatched junction bases numbered 9, after V lost 3 bases and J lost 5 bases. The data are from a study of CD8 T cells in Susac syndrome. The authors reverse transcribed roughly 0.5 to 1 ug RNA with random hexamers. Amplification of TCR beta CDR3 was carried out by immunoSEQ multiplex PCR, which covered 54 Vbeta and 13 Jbeta segments. TCRdb re-analysed the immunoSEQ multiplex PCR reads in MiXCR, keeping a single row per CDR3 protein. This sample has about 250,000 distinct CDR3 sequences; approximately 92% occur once, and the top ten carry around 0.072%.

The V and J genes are TRBV30 and TRBJ1-1; 7 bases are a match to TRBD1. Sample: CD4+ T cells from PBMCs. The clonotype originates from a human donor with multiple sclerosis. The CDR3 loop reads CAWSVRQGWTEAFF. The CDR3 nucleotides are TGTGCCTGGAGCGTAAGACAGGGCTGGACTGAAGCTTTCTTT.